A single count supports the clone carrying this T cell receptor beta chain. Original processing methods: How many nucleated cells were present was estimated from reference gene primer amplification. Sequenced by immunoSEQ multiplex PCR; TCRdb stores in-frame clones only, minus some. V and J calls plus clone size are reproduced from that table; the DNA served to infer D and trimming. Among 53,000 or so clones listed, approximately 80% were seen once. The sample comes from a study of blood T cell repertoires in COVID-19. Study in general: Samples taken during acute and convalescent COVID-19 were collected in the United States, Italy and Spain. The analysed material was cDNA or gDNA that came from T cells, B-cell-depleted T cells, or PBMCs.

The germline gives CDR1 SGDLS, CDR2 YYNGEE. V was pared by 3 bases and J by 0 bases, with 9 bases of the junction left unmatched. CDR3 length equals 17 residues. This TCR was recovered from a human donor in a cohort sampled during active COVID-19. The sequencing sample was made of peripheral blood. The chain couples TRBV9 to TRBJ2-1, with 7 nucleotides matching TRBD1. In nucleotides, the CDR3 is TGTGCCAGCAGCGAGGGGGCCCCCACCTTCTCCTACAATGAGCAGTTCTTC. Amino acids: CASSEGAPTFSYNEQFF.